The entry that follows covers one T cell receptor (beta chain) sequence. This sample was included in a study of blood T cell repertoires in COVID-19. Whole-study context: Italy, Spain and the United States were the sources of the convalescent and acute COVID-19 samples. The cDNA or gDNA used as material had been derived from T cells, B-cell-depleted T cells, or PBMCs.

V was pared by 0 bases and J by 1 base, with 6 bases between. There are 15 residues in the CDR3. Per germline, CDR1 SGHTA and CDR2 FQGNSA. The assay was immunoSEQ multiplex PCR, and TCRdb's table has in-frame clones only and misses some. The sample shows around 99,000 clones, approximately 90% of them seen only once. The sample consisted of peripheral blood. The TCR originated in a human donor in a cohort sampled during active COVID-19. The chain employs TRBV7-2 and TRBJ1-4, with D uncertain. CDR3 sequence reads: CASSLAGRTNEKLFF. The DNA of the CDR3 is TGTGCCAGCAGCTTAGCGGGGAGAACTAATGAAAAACTGTTTTTT.